Sequencing of this T cell receptor (beta chain) was carried out in a study of T cell responses to AZD1222 COVID-19 vaccine. As for the study in general: Pooling was applied to second doses at about 4 or about 12 weeks.

Germline values: CDR1 MNHEY, CDR2 SVGEGT. The V end was cut by 1 base, the J end by 6 bases, with 11 bases between. The CDR3 has 14 residues. Note on this clone: Its antigen is currently unknown. The same CDR3 arises from other DNA sequences in this sample as well.

Whole-study findings and limits: Donors were mostly white British, more females; clonal diversity possibly underestimated. Spike-wide coverage was observed for vaccine-associated CD4 TCRs, with dominant responses at 160-218 and 743-854. The breadth and depth of Spike-specific TCRs increased once two AZD1222 doses had been given.

The protocol was immunoSEQ multiplex PCR, while the TCRdb copy is restricted to in-frame clones and leaves out a portion. The sample records 100,000 or so clones, roughly 85% being singletons. This chain joins TRBV6-2 or TRBV6-3 and TRBJ2-3, with a possible D match to TRBD2 (5 bases). The clonotype comes from an adult in good health. The sample in question was peripheral blood, obtained on day 0 of AZD1222 vaccination. The CDR3 is CASSYYGVEDTQYF. The CDR3 coding sequence is TGTGCCAGCAGTTACTACGGGGTGGAGGATACGCAGTATTTT.